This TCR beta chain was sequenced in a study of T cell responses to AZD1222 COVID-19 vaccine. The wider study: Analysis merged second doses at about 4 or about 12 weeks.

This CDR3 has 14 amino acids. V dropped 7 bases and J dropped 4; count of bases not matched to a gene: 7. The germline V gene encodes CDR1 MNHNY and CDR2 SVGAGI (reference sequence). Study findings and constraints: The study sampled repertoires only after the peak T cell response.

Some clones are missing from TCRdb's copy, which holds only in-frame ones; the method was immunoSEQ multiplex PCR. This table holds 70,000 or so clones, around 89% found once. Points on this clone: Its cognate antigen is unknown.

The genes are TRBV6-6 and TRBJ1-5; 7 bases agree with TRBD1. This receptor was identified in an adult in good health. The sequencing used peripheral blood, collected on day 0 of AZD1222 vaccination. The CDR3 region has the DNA TGTGCCAGCATGGGGACAGAGATAAATCAGCCCCAGCATTTT. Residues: CASMGTEINQPQHF.